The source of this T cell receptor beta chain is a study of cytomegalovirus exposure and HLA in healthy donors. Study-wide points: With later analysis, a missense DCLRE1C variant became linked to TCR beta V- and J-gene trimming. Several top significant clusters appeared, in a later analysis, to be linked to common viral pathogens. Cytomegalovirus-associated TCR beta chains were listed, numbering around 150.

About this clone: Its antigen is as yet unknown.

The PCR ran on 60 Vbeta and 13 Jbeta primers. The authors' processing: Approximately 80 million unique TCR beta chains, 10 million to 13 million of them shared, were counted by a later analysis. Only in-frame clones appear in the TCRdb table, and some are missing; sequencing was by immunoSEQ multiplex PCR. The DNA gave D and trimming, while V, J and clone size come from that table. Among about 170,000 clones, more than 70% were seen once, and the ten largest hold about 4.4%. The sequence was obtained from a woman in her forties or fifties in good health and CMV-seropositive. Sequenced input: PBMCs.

The CDR3 sequence is CSVARTAYEQYF. DNA of the CDR3: TGCAGCGTTGCGCGGACAGCCTACGAGCAGTACTTC. The rearrangement joins TRBV29-1 to TRBJ2-5; D is possibly TRBD1 (6 bases). Near its end, the DNA agrees better with TRBJ2-7, so the J call may be wrong. CDR1 and CDR2 from the germline V gene are SQVTM and ANQGSEA. CDR3 length: 12 residues.